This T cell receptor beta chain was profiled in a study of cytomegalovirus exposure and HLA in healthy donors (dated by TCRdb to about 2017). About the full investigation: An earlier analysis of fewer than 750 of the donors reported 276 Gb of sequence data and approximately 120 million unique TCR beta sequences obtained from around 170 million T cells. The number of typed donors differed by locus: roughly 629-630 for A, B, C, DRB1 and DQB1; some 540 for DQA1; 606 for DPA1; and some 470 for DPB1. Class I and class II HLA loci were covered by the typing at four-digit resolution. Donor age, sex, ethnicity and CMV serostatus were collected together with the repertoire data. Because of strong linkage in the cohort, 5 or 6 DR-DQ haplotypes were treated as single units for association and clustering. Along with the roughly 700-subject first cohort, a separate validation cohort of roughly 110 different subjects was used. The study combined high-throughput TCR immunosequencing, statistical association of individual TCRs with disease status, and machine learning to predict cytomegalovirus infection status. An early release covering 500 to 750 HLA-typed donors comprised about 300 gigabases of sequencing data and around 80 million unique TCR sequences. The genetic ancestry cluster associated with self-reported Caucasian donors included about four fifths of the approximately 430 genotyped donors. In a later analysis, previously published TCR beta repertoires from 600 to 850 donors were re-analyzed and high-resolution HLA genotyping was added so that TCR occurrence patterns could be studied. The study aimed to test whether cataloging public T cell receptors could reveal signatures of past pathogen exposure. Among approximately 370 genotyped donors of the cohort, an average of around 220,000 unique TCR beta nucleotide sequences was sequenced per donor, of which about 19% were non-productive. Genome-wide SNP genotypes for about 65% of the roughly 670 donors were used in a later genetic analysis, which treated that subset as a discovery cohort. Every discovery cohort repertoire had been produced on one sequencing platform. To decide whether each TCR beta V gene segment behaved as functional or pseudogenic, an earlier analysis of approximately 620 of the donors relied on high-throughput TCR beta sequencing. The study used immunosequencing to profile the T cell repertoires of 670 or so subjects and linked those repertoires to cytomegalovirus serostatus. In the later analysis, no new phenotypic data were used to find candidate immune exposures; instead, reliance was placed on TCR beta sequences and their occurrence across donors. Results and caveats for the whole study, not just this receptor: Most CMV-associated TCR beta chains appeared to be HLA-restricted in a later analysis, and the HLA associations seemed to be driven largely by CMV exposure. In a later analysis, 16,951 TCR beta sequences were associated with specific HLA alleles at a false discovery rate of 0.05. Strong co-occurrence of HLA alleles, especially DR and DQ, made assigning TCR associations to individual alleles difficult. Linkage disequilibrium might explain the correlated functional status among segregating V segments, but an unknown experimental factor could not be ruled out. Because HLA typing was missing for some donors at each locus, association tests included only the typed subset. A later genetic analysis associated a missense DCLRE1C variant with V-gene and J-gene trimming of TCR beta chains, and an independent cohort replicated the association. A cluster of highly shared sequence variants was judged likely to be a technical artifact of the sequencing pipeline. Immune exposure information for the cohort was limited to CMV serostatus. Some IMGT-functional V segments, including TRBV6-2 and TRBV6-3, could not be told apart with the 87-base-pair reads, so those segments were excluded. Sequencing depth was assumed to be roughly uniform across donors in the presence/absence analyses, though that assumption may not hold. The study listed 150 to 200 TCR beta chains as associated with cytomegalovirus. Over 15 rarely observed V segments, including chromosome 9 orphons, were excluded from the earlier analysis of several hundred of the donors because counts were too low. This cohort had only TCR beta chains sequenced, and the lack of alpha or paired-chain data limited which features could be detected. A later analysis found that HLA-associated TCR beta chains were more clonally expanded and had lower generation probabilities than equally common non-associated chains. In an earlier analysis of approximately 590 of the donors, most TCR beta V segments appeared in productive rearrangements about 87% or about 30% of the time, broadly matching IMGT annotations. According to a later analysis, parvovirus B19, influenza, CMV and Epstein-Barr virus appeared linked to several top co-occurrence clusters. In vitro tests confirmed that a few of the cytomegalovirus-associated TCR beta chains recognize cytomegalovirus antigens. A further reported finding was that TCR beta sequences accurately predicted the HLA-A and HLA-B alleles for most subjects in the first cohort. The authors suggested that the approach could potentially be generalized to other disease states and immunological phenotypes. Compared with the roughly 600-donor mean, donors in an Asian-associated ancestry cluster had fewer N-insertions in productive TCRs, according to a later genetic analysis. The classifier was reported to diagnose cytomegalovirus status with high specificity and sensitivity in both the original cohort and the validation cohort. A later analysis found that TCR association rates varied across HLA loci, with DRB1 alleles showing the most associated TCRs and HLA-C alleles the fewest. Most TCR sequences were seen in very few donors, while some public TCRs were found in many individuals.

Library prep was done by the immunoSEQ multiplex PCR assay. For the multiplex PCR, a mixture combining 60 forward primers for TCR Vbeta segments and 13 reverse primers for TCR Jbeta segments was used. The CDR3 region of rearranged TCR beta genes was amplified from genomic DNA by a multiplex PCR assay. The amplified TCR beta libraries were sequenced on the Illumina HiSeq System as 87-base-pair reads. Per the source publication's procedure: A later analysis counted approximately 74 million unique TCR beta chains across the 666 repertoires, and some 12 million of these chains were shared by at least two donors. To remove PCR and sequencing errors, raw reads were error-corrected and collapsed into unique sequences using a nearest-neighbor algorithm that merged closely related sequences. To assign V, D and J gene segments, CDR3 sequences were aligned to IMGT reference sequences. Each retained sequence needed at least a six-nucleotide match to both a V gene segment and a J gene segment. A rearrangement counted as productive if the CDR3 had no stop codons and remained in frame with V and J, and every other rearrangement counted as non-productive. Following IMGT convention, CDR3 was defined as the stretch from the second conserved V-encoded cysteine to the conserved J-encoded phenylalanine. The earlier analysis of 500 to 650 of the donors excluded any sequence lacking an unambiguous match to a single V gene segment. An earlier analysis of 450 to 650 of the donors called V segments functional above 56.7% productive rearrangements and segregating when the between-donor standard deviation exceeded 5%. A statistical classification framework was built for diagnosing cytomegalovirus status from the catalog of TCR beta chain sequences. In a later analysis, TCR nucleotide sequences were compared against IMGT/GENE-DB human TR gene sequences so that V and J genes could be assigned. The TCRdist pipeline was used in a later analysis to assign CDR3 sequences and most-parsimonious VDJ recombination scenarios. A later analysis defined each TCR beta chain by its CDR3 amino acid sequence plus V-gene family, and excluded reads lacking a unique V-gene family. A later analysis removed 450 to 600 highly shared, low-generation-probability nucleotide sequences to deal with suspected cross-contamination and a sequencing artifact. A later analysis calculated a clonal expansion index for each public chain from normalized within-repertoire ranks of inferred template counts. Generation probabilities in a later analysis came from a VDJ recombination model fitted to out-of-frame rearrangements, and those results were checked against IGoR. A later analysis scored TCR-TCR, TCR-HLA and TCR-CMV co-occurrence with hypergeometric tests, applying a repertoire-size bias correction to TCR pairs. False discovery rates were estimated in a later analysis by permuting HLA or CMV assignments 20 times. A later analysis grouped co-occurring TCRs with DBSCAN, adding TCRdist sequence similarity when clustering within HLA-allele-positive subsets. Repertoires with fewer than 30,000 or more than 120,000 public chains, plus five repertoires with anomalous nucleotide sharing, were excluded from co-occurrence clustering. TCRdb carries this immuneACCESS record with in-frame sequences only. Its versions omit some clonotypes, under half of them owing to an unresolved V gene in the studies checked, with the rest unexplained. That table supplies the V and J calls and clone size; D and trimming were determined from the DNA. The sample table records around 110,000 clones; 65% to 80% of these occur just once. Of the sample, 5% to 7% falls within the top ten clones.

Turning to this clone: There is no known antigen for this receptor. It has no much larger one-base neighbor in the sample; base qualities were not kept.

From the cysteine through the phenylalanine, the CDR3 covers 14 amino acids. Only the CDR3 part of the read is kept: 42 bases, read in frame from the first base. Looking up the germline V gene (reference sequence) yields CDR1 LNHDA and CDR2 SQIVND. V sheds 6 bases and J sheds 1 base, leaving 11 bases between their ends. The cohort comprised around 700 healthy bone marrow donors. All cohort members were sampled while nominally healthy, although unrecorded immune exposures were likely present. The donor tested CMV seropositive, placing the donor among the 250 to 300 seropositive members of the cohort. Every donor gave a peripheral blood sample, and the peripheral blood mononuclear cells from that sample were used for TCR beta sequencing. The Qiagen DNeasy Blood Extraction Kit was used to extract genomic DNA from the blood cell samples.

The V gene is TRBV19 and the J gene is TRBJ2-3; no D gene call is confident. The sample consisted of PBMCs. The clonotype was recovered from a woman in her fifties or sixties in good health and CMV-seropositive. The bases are TGTGCCAGTAGACCAGGTTTAGGCACAGATACGCAGTATTTT. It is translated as CASRPGLGTDTQYF.